This T cell receptor (beta chain) came from a study of T cells in Graves' hyperthyroidism and ophthalmopathy. Overall study: Prior to any treatment, at the point of initial diagnosis, peripheral blood was collected.

This CDR3 contains 17 residues. V lost 1 base, J lost 4 bases, and 17 bases lay in between. The germline CDR1 and CDR2 sequences are MGHRA and YSYEKL. Absence of ophthalmopathy progression within 18 months defined stable Graves' hyperthyroidism. RNA transcripts served as the template for amplifying TCR beta CDR3 regions. Initially, a first-round RT-PCR of the TCR CDR3 employed the HTBI primer set. One entry per CDR3 protein, called by TCRdb with MiXCR from the multiplex PCR reads. The sample records more than 500,000 distinct CDR3 sequences, 15% to 20% being singletons. A word on this clonotype: Its antigen is unidentified.

Study-wide results and limits: Progression to ophthalmopathy was predicted a median of 6.5 months early. Most thyroid clonotypes with frequency above 0.001 were detected in blood.

The sample consisted of blood. The receptor was isolated from a woman aged 25 to 39 with Graves' hyperthyroidism. The chain recombines TRBV4-1 with TRBJ1-5; D is perhaps TRBD1 (6 bases). CDR3 bases: TGCGCCAGCAGCCAAGGGGGGCTCCCTATAGCAAATCAGCCCCAGCATTTT. It codes for CASSQGGLPIANQPQHF.